These 3 T cell receptor beta chains came from one sample sequenced in a study of blood T cell repertoires in COVID-19. Libraries were prepared by immunoSEQ multiplex PCR; TCRdb keeps only in-frame clonotypes and omits some of them. The data show 300,000 to 450,000 clones, around 84% seen once. The specimen sequenced was peripheral blood. The receptors here all came from a human donor with acute or convalescent COVID-19. The donor label of this sample is uncertain.

The chain carries TRBV28 and TRBJ2-4, with 8 positions matching TRBD2. CDR3 length equals 17 residues. Germline assignment: CDR1 MDHEN and CDR2 SYDVKM. V dropped 3 bases and J dropped 1; count of bases not matched to a gene: 8. The CDR3 DNA reads TGTGCCAGCAGTTTGTACGCCGCGGGAGGCGCCAAAAACATTCAGTACTTC. Encoded protein: CASSLYAAGGAKNIQYF.

The V gene is TRBV19, the J gene TRBJ1-3, with D unclear. The CDR3 is 15 residues long. Germline V lookup: CDR1 LNHDA, CDR2 SQIVND (reference sequence). Trimming pared 3 bases from V and 0 bases from J, leaving 9 bases between. CDR3 sequence: CASSIVGSSGNTIYF. CDR3 in DNA: TGTGCCAGTAGTATCGTGGGGAGCTCTGGAAACACCATATATTTT. Full variable domain (outside the CDR3, taken from reference TRBV19 and TRBJ1-3): DGGITQSPKYLFRKEGQNVTLSCEQNLNHDAMYWYRQDPGQGLRLIYYSQIVNDFQKGDIAEGYSVSREKKESFPLTVTSAQKNPTAFYLCASSIVGSSGNTIYFGEGSWLTVV.

The chain combines TRBV19 with TRBJ1-3; a weak D match, TRBD1 (6 bases). V was shortened by 6 bases and J by 9 bases, with 18 bases between the two germline ends. Germline CDR1 is LNHDA and CDR2 is SQIVND (reference sequence). CDR3 size: 14 residues. The CDR3: CASRLRTAGATIYF. The CDR3 nucleotides are TGTGCCAGTAGACTCCGGACAGCGGGAGCCACCATATATTTT.